Presented here are 5 T cell receptor beta chains from one specimen sequenced in a study of shared clonotypes between healthy human individuals. The data were produced by immunoSEQ multiplex PCR, yet TCRdb's version contains in-frame clones alone and is incomplete. Of about 2,500,000 clones in the sample, more than 80% are singletons; the top ten hold roughly 0.14%. Sequenced input: naive CD4+ T cells sorted from blood. The subset: CD45RA+ positively selected. These receptors were taken from a man in his late teens or twenties in good health.

This clone appeared a single time. The rearrangement joins TRBV10-3 to TRBJ2-1, with TRBD2 identical over 7 bases. Germline-derived CDR1 and CDR2 are ENHRY and SYGVKD. The CDR3 is 14 amino acids. The V gene end was trimmed by 6 bases and the J gene end by 8 bases; junction bases not matched to a gene: 10. CDR3 bases: TGTGCCATCAGCCCTAGCGGATTCTTCGATGAGCAGTTCTTC. Protein: CAISPSGFFDEQFF.

V is TRBV7-2 and J is TRBJ2-1; 15 nucleotides line up with TRBD2. Losses at the gene ends were 4 bases for V and 8 bases for J; bases not matched to a gene: 12. CDR1 and CDR2 (germline): SGHTA, FQGNSA. The CDR3 length is 18 residues. The CDR3 sequence: CASSSRTSGRAGSDEQFF. The DNA of the CDR3 is TGTGCCAGCAGCTCCCGGACTAGCGGGAGGGCAGGTTCAGATGAGCAGTTCTTC.

The rearrangement uses TRBV30 and TRBJ2-5, with D possibly TRBD1 on 7 matching bases. The CDR3 loop spans 13 amino acids. CDR1 is GTSNPN, CDR2 SVGIG, per germline (reference sequence). Trimming removed 2 bases from V and 7 bases from J, with 14 bases in between. CDR3 nucleotides: TGTGCCTGGAGTAGTCGGCAGGGGGGGACCCAGTACTTC. As protein: CAWSSRQGGTQYF.

The chain employs TRBV10-3 and TRBJ1-2, with 12 nucleotides matching TRBD1. CDR1 is ENHRY, CDR2 SYGVKD, per germline. The CDR3 consists of 18 residues. The junction had 9 bases not matched to a gene; V was cut back by 0 bases and J by 4 bases. The CDR3 DNA is TGTGCCATCAGTGAGTCGCTGCCGGGACAGGGGGCGAGCTATGGCTACACCTTC. Translation: CAISESLPGQGASYGYTF.

This clone was picked up one time. Other DNA sequences from this sample encode an identical CDR3 as well. The chain combines TRBV29-1 with TRBJ2-7; D uncertain. The CDR3 runs to 10 residues. Between the trimmed V and J ends, which lost 7 bases and 4 bases, there was a span of 8 bases. Germline assignment: CDR1 SQVTM and CDR2 ANQGSEA. The CDR3 reads CSAGDYEQYF. Written as DNA, the CDR3 is TGCAGCGCAGGAGATTACGAGCAGTACTTC.